This TCR beta chain was profiled in a study of naive and memory T cell subsets. The SP2 primer and nested alpha and beta constant region primers amplified ligated cDNA in four rounds. MiXCR, applied by TCRdb to the 5' RACE reads, yields one record per CDR3 protein. The top ten clones hold around 9.6% of a sample with approximately 58,000 distinct CDR3 sequences, about 7.2% of them seen once. TCR cDNA received a 3' ligated oligonucleotide that carried a UMI. The CDR3 is made up of 13 amino acids. Trimming took 0 bases from V and 8 from J, leaving 13 bases between them. The germline gives CDR1 DFQATT, CDR2 SNEGSKA (reference sequence). The sample holds many counts of this clonotype.

The receptor was isolated from a male donor in good health. V is TRBV20-1 and J is TRBJ1-2; D is possibly TRBD1 (5 bases). The CDR3 DNA sequence: TGCAGTGCTAGAGAGGGGGGATCGGAGGGCTACACCTTC. Amino acid sequence: CSAREGGSEGYTF.